The 12 T cell receptor beta chains reported below all come from one sample, sequenced in a study of T cell repertoires in cytomegalovirus infection. Their target antigens are unknown. One entry per CDR3 protein, called by TCRdb with MiXCR from the reads. Of over 250,000 distinct CDR3 sequences listed, approximately 22% are singletons. The sequencing here drew on cultured PBMCs, taken from culture after CMV antigen stimulation. These receptors were taken from a human donor in good health (CMV status not recorded). Some clones in this sample may be carry-over from other donors' samples.

This clonotype was observed many times. The chain's CDR3 is CASSFTGTGPQETQYF. CDR3 nucleotide sequence: TGTGCCAGCAGCTTCACGGGGACGGGGCCTCAAGAGACCCAGTACTTC. This rearrangement joins TRBV7-2 to TRBJ2-5; the D gene could be TRBD1 or TRBD2 (5 bases each). The germline V and J ends were trimmed by 3 bases and 2 bases, with 16 bases remaining between them. CDR1 is SGHTA and CDR2 is FQGNSA in the germline V gene. The CDR3 totals 16 residues.

The sample holds many counts of this clonotype. The CDR3 here is CAISAGQGVYEQYV. The CDR3 coding sequence is TGTGCCATCAGTGCCGGACAGGGAGTTTACGAGCAGTACGTC. V usage is TRBV10-3 and J usage is TRBJ2-7; TRBD1 matches at 8 bases. Germline lookup yields CDR1 ENHRY and CDR2 SYGVKD. V gave up 4 bases and J gave up 4 bases; unmatched junction bases: 6. The CDR3 covers 14 residues.

This clonotype was observed at least ten times. This sequence joins TRBV24-1 and TRBJ2-1, with 7 bases lining up with TRBD2. Germline V CDR1 and CDR2: KGHDR, SFDVKD. The CDR3 length is 17 residues. The ends lost 3 bases at V and 3 bases at J; junction bases unmatched: 10. This chain's CDR3 is CATSDQERASGYNEQFF. DNA of the CDR3: TGTGCCACCAGTGATCAGGAGAGGGCTAGCGGCTACAATGAGCAGTTCTTC.

The J gene is TRBJ2-2, the V gene TRBV10-3; D is perhaps TRBD2 (6 bases). Germline CDR1 reads ENHRY; CDR2 reads SYGVKD. CDR3 length equals 15 residues. The V and J ends lost 3 bases and 4 bases respectively, with 12 bases between them. The chain's CDR3 is CAISDGTGSTGELFF. DNA of the CDR3: TGTGCCATCAGTGATGGGACTGGAAGCACCGGGGAGCTGTTTTTT.

The chain recombines TRBV11-2 with TRBJ1-4; no reliable D call. V gave up 4 bases and J gave up 6 bases, with 9 bases separating them. This CDR3 has 13 residues. Germline CDR1 reads SGHAT; CDR2 reads FQNNGV. The CDR3 coding sequence is TGTGCCAGCAGCTCCGTAGGGTATGAAAAACTGTTTTTT. Its protein is CASSSVGYEKLFF.

There are a few counts of this clonotype. CDR3 protein: CASSQDLGRSYEQYF. In nucleotides, the CDR3 is TGTGCCAGCAGCCAAGATCTTGGCAGAAGCTACGAGCAGTACTTC. This chain joins TRBV4-2 and TRBJ2-7; D gene ambiguous. Trimming stripped 0 bases from V and 3 bases from J, with 12 bases between. CDR3 length equals 15 residues. Germline V CDR1 and CDR2: LGHNA, YNFKEQ.

The chain links TRBV19 to TRBJ1-4; D possibly corresponds to TRBD1 (5 bases). The CDR3 runs to 15 residues. Trimming cost V 9 bases and J 1 base, with 15 bases left between them. Germline V gene data show CDR1 as LNHDA and CDR2 as SQIVND (reference sequence). CDR3: CASTAGRLTNEKLFF. The CDR3 DNA sequence: TGTGCCAGCACCGCAGGGAGGTTAACTAATGAAAAACTGTTTTTT.

The rearrangement links TRBV20-1 to TRBJ2-3, with 9 bases matching TRBD2. CDR3 length: 14 residues. Looked up from germline, CDR1 is DFQATT and CDR2 is SNEGSKA (reference sequence). With V trimmed by 3 bases and J by 5 bases, 6 bases remained unmatched. The CDR3 bases are TGCAGTGCTAGCGTGACTAGCGGAAAAGATACGCAGTATTTT. This gives the protein CSASVTSGKDTQYF.

This clonotype was counted once. The chain links TRBV11-2 to TRBJ1-4; D may be TRBD1 (5 bases). The CDR3 loop spans 15 amino acids. Trimming took off 1 base at V and 6 bases at J, with 12 bases between the two ends. Germline V gene lookup returns CDR1 SGHAT and CDR2 FQNNGV. CDR3 coding DNA: TGTGCCAGCAGCTTAGGCAAGGGGCGCCATGAAAAACTGTTTTTT. This gives the protein CASSLGKGRHEKLFF.

This clonotype occurred a few times. The chain couples TRBV12-3 or TRBV12-4 to TRBJ2-1; 9 positions match TRBD2. There are 14 residues in the CDR3. V trimming: 3 bases; J trimming: 9 bases; junction bases outside the gene matches: 6. The CDR3 region has the DNA TGTGCCAGCAGTTTGCGGCGGGAGGGTGGTGAGCAGTTCTTC. It encodes CASSLRREGGEQFF.

This clonotype was detected only a few times. The V call is TRBV12-3 or TRBV12-4, the J call TRBJ2-2; 10 nucleotides match TRBD2. The ends lost 8 bases at V and 6 bases at J; junction bases unmatched: 9. The CDR3 extends over 15 amino acids. The CDR3 protein is CASCNTAGGPGELFF. The CDR3 nucleotides are TGTGCCAGCTGCAACACAGCGGGAGGGCCCGGGGAGCTGTTTTTT.

There are many counts of this clonotype. The chain recombines TRBV7-9 with TRBJ1-6, with 8 bases lining up with TRBD1. V shed 4 bases, J shed 0 bases, and the junction held 8 bases outside the gene matches. Germline V gene sequence: CDR1 SEHNR, CDR2 FQNEAQ (reference sequence). The CDR3 totals 18 residues. This CDR3 is CASSSSGGFSSYNSPLHF. DNA of the CDR3: TGTGCCAGCAGCTCGTCAGGGGGCTTCAGCTCCTATAATTCACCCCTCCACTTT.